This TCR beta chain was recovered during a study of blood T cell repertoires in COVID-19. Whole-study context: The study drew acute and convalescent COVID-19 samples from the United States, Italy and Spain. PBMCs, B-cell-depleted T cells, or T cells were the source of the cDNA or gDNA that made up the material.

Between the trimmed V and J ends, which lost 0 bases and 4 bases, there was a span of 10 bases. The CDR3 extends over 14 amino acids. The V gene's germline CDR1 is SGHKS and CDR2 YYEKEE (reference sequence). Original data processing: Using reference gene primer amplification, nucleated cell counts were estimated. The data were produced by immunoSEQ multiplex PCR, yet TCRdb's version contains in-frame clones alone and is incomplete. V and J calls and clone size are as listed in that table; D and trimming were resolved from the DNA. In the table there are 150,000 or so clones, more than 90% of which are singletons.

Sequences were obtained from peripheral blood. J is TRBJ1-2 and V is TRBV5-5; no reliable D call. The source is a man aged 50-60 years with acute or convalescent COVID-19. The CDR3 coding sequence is TGTGCCAGCAGCTTGGCAGGCCTCGGCTATGGCTACACCTTC. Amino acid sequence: CASSLAGLGYGYTF.